Sequencing of this T cell receptor beta chain was carried out in a study of cytomegalovirus exposure and HLA in healthy donors. Overall study: Sequencing of 150 million to 200 million T cells in an earlier analysis found more than 100 million unique TCR beta sequences. Overall study results and limits: In a later analysis, the majority of CMV-associated beta chains seemingly showed HLA restriction. TCR beta chain V- and J-gene trimming was linked, in a later analysis, to a missense variant in DCLRE1C. A few chains tied to CMV proved CMV antigen-specific in vitro.

Comments on this clone: Antigen unknown.

The CDR3 extends over 11 amino acids. Looked up from germline, CDR1 is MRHNA and CDR2 is SNTAGT. The study ran its PCR with 60 Vbeta and 13 Jbeta primers. TCRdb's table, derived via immunoSEQ multiplex PCR, lists solely in-frame clones and lacks some. The profile shows over 150,000 clones, more than 75% of them singletons. Sequencing was done on a sample of PBMCs. The TCR was taken from a man aged 25 to 45 in good health and CMV-seropositive. The V call is TRBV6-4, the J call TRBJ1-2; tentative D call: TRBD1 (6 bases). This chain's CDR3 is CPPQGSGGYTF. CDR3 bases: TGTCCCCCCCAGGGGTCGGGGGGCTACACCTTC.